The 19 T cell receptor beta chains reported below all come from one sample, sequenced in a study of T cell responses to AZD1222 COVID-19 vaccine. The table came from immunoSEQ multiplex PCR; TCRdb's copy has only in-frame clones and leaves some out. Here the sample spans about 120,000 clones, around 86% being singletons. The material was peripheral blood, obtained 28 days after the second AZD1222 dose. The receptors originated from an adult who received the AZD1222 COVID-19 vaccine.

The J gene is TRBJ1-2, the V gene TRBV7-3; 8 positions match TRBD1. Germline values: CDR1 SGHTA, CDR2 FQGTGA. The CDR3 totals 13 residues. The J segment lost 8 bases and the V segment lost 5 bases, leaving 7 bases of the junction unmatched. This CDR3 reads CASSNDRGEGYTF. CDR3 DNA: TGTGCCAGCAGCAACGACAGGGGCGAAGGCTACACCTTC. Together with reference TRBV7-3 and TRBJ1-2, the CDR3 gives the full variable domain: GAGVSQTPSNKVTEKGKYVELRCDPISGHTALYWYRQSLGQGPEFLIYFQGTGAADDSGLPNDRFFAVRPEGSVSTLKIQRTERGDSAVYLCASSNDRGEGYTFGSGTRLTVV.

This sequence joins TRBV19 and TRBJ1-1; weak D call: TRBD1 (6 bases). Between the trimmed V and J ends, which lost 10 bases and 0 bases, there was a span of 12 bases. Germline V gene sequence: CDR1 LNHDA, CDR2 SQIVND (reference sequence). This CDR3 has 13 amino acids. DNA of the CDR3: TGTGCCACCGGGACACACATGAACACTGAAGCTTTCTTT. Its protein product is CATGTHMNTEAFF. The complete variable domain, with remaining parts taken from reference TRBV19 and TRBJ1-1, reads DGGITQSPKYLFRKEGQNVTLSCEQNLNHDAMYWYRQDPGQGLRLIYYSQIVNDFQKGDIAEGYSVSREKKESFPLTVTSAQKNPTAFYLCATGTHMNTEAFFGQGTRLTVV.

DNA for the CDR3: TGTGCCAGCAGTGAAGTAGTAGGGGACAACTATGGCTACACCTTC. It specifies CASSEVVGDNYGYTF. The V and J genes are TRBV6-1 and TRBJ1-2; D may be TRBD1 (5 bases). The germline V gene has CDR1 MNHNS and CDR2 SASEGT. V gave up 1 base and J gave up 2 bases, with 11 bases separating them. The CDR3 has 15 residues.

The rearrangement links TRBV3-1 (or the pseudogene TRBV3-2) to TRBJ1-1; tentative D call: TRBD1 (5 bases). The germline gives CDR1 LGHDT, CDR2 YNNKEL (reference sequence). Trimming stripped 4 bases from V and 10 bases from J, with 16 bases between. This CDR3 has 13 residues. As DNA, the CDR3 is TGTGCCAGCAGCCCCTTGGCAGGGTCGTCAGCTTTCTTT. The encoded protein is CASSPLAGSSAFF.

This chain joins TRBV19 and TRBJ1-2, with TRBD1 identical over 7 bases. Trimming took 5 bases from V and 3 from J; bases not matched to a gene: 3. The V gene's germline CDR1 is LNHDA and CDR2 SQIVND (reference sequence). The CDR3 spans 13 residues. The CDR3 DNA follows: TGTGCCAGTAGTGCGGGACAGCACTATGGCTACACCTTC. The encoded protein is CASSAGQHYGYTF.

The chain couples TRBV7-9 to TRBJ1-6, with unresolved D. Germline lookup yields CDR1 SEHNR and CDR2 FQNEAQ (reference sequence). This CDR3 region has 14 residues. Trimming removed 6 bases at V and 7 bases at J, with 13 bases between. The DNA of the CDR3 is TGTGCCAGCAGGACTCTCCAACAGAATTCACCCCTCCACTTT. Translation gives CASRTLQQNSPLHF.

The V call is TRBV5-1, the J call TRBJ1-2, with D tentatively TRBD1 (5 bases). The CDR3 is 13 residues long. V was pared by 6 bases and J by 2 bases, with 11 bases between. Germline V lookup: CDR1 SGHRS, CDR2 YFSETQ. The CDR3 protein is CASTKDNNYGYTF. As DNA, the CDR3 is TGCGCCAGCACCAAGGACAACAACTATGGCTACACCTTC.

The CDR3 loop is CASSEFSETQYF. The CDR3 bases are TGTGCCAGCAGTGAATTCTCTGAGACCCAGTACTTC. The chain joins TRBV2 to TRBJ2-5; D unresolved. Germline assignment: CDR1 SNHLY and CDR2 FYNNEI. This CDR3 is built from 12 residues. The V gene lost 2 bases and the J gene lost 5 bases, with 6 bases spanning the gap.

This clone was counted a single time. This chain links TRBV5-4 with TRBJ1-1; D gene uncertain. The ends were cut back, 6 bases at V and 1 base at J, with 13 bases in the middle. This CDR3 has 14 amino acids. Germline V gene sequence: CDR1 SGHNT, CDR2 YYREEE (reference sequence). CDR3 nucleotides: TGTGCCAGCACTTCTGATAGGAGGAACACTGAAGCTTTCTTT. Encoded protein: CASTSDRRNTEAFF.

Comment on this clone: One junction end disagrees with the germline gene, perhaps due to a read error. V is TRBV19 and J is TRBJ2-5, with 7 bases identical to TRBD1. Germline loops: CDR1 LNHDA, CDR2 SQIVND (reference sequence). The CDR3 has 14 amino acids. DNA for the CDR3: TGTGCCAGTAGTATCACAGGGGCCCAAGGGACCCAGTACTTC. This codes for CASSITGAQGTQYF.

V usage is TRBV11-3 and J usage is TRBJ2-1; TRBD1 matches at 10 bases. Per the germline V gene, CDR1 is SGHNT and CDR2 is YENEEA. The trim removed 5 bases at V and 1 base at J, leaving 2 bases unmatched. The CDR3 extends over 15 amino acids. CDR3 loop: CASSRDRGSYNEQFF. The CDR3 DNA reads TGTGCCAGCAGCAGGGACAGGGGATCCTACAATGAGCAGTTCTTC.

This rearrangement joins TRBV12-3 or TRBV12-4 to TRBJ1-2, with D unclear. Between the trimmed V and J ends, which lost 4 bases and 7 bases, there was a span of 13 bases. The CDR3 covers 13 residues. The CDR3 DNA is TGTGCCAGCAGTTCCCTGGAGATGGGTGGCTACACCTTC. Protein sequence: CASSSLEMGGYTF.

This clone has just a few counts. V gene TRBV6-4 combines with J gene TRBJ1-5, with a tentative D call TRBD1 (5 bases). Germline CDR1 reads MRHNA; CDR2 reads SNTAGT. Trimming left V 2 bases short and J 1 base short, with 12 bases between. CDR3 length: 16 amino acids. The CDR3, as DNA: TGTGCCAGCAGTGACCCCCAGGGTTTGAGCAATCAGCCCCAGCATTTT. Its protein product is CASSDPQGLSNQPQHF.

CDR3 sequence (DNA): TGTGCCAGCAGTTACGGGGACACAGATACGCAGTATTTT. Translation gives CASSYGDTDTQYF. J is TRBJ2-3 and V is TRBV6-2 or TRBV6-3; D unclear. V lost 2 bases, J lost 2 bases, and 5 bases lay in between. The germline V gene has CDR1 MNHEY and CDR2 SVGEGT. The CDR3 runs to 13 residues.

CDR3 in DNA: TGTGCCAGCAGTTACAACGGTCCTGACAGGGGTAAGCCCCAGCATTTT. Residues: CASSYNGPDRGKPQHF. The chain has TRBV6-5 and TRBJ1-5; 8 positions agree with TRBD1. V lost 2 bases, J lost 8 bases, and 11 bases stayed unmatched. Germline CDR1 MNHEY, CDR2 SVGAGI. The CDR3 spans 16 residues.

CDR3: CAWSVRPNYGYTF. In DNA, the CDR3 is TGTGCCTGGAGTGTACGACCAAACTATGGCTACACCTTC. The chain links TRBV30 to TRBJ1-2; D is uncertain. Trimming left V 0 bases short and J 2 bases short, with 7 bases between. The CDR3 has 13 residues. Germline-derived CDR1 and CDR2 are GTSNPN and SVGIG (reference sequence).

The V call is TRBV9, the J call TRBJ1-3; D is uncertain. Germline V gene lookup returns CDR1 SGDLS and CDR2 YYNGEE. The V and J ends lost 3 bases and 0 bases respectively, with 16 bases between them. This CDR3 has 17 amino acids. CDR3 region: CASSGSGDLSSGNTIYF. Written as DNA, the CDR3 is TGTGCCAGCAGCGGCAGCGGGGATCTTAGCTCTGGAAACACCATATATTTT.

V gene TRBV12-5 combines with J gene TRBJ2-4, with D possibly TRBD2 on 6 matching bases. There are 16 residues in the CDR3. The ends were cut back, 1 base at V and 1 base at J, with 11 bases in the middle. The V gene's germline CDR1 is LGHNT and CDR2 FRNRAP. CDR3: CASGLAEGLAKNIQYF. CDR3 nucleotide sequence: TGTGCTAGTGGTTTGGCCGAGGGACTGGCCAAAAACATTCAGTACTTC. Full variable domain (missing parts from reference TRBV12-5 and TRBJ2-4): DARVTQTPRHKVTEMGQEVTMRCQPILGHNTVFWYRQTMMQGLELLAYFRNRAPLDDSGMPKDRFSAEMPDATLATLKIQPSEPRDSAVYFCASGLAEGLAKNIQYFGAGTRLSVL.

V usage is TRBV27 and J usage is TRBJ2-1; 8 bases align to TRBD1. The germline gives CDR1 MNHEY, CDR2 SMNVEV (reference sequence). V lost 5 bases, J lost 3 bases, and 3 bases stayed unmatched. The CDR3 runs to 14 residues. The CDR3 sequence is CASSPGQDYNEQFF. CDR3 sequence (DNA): TGTGCCAGCAGTCCGGGACAGGACTACAATGAGCAGTTCTTC.